Below, 27 T cell receptor beta chains from the same sample are listed, as sequenced in a study of regulatory T cells in long-lasting Graves disease. Arm-PCR of CDR3 regions with iRepertoire HTBI primers generated TCR beta libraries. One entry per CDR3 protein results from TCRdb running MiXCR on the multiplex PCR reads. The sample holds about 660,000 distinct CDR3 sequences, around 32% seen once. Time point: persistent/refractory GD, antithyroid drugs over 5 years with positive TRAb. Extracted PBMC RNA gave rise to the TCR library. The material was peripheral blood mononuclear cells (PBMCs), obtained when the disease was refractory, from a patient treated with antithyroid drugs. These receptors originate from a female donor with Graves disease.

This chain connects TRBV7-9 to TRBJ1-1; D is perhaps TRBD1 (6 bases). Germline V lookup: CDR1 SEHNR, CDR2 FQNEAQ (reference sequence). CDR3 size: 15 residues. Trimming stripped 5 bases from V and 5 bases from J, with 18 bases between. CDR3 protein: CASSLPGGPETEAFF. CDR3 DNA sequence: TGTGCCAGCAGCCTCCCCGGGGGCCCGGAGACTGAAGCTTTCTTT.

The chain combines TRBV30 with TRBJ1-1, with D unclear. The length of the CDR3 is 13 residues. Germline lookup yields CDR1 GTSNPN and CDR2 SVGIG (reference sequence). V was trimmed by 1 base and J by 2 bases, leaving 8 bases between them. DNA of the CDR3: TGTGCCTGGAGTGGAAGCCATAACACTGAAGCTTTCTTT. Protein product: CAWSGSHNTEAFF.

This rearrangement joins TRBV5-1 to TRBJ1-1; D is undetermined. The V gene's germline CDR1 is SGHRS and CDR2 YFSETQ. V was cut by 0 bases and J by 1 base, with 7 bases left in between. CDR3 size: 14 residues. CDR3 nucleotides: TGCGCCAGCAGCTTGGACATGAAGAACACTGAAGCTTTCTTT. This sequence encodes CASSLDMKNTEAFF.

The rearrangement joins TRBV20-1 to TRBJ2-5; 11 bases line up with TRBD2. Germline V gives CDR1 DFQATT, CDR2 SNEGSKA (reference sequence). The CDR3 runs to 17 residues. V was pared by 4 bases and J by 4 bases, with 14 bases of the junction left unmatched. The CDR3 protein is CSAIPALAGGFLETQYF. The CDR3 bases are TGCAGTGCTATCCCCGCCCTAGCGGGAGGTTTTTTAGAGACCCAGTACTTC.

This chain uses TRBV10-3 with TRBJ1-5, with no clear D. The ends were cut back, 4 bases at V and 1 base at J, with 8 bases in the middle. The CDR3 sequence is 14 residues long. CDR1 ENHRY and CDR2 SYGVKD come from the germline V gene. CDR3: CAISGRESNQPQHF. In DNA form, the CDR3 reads TGTGCCATCAGTGGGAGGGAAAGCAATCAGCCCCAGCATTTT.

This clonotype was counted between two and nine times. The chain employs TRBV6-2 or TRBV6-3 and TRBJ1-2; D ambiguous. The CDR3 extends over 13 amino acids. Germline CDR1 is MNHEY and CDR2 is SVGEGT. The V end lost 4 bases, the J end lost 4 bases, and 10 bases lay between the germline ends. The CDR3 reads CASSSPRTYGYTF. In DNA form, the CDR3 reads TGTGCCAGCAGTTCGCCTAGGACCTATGGCTACACCTTC.

The chain couples TRBV14 to TRBJ2-7; TRBD2 matches at 7 bases. This CDR3 is built from 14 residues. Losses at the gene ends were 3 bases for V and 3 bases for J; bases not matched to a gene: 5. Germline loops: CDR1 SGHDN, CDR2 FVKESK. As DNA, the CDR3 is TGTGCCAGCAGCCAGCGGGAGTATTTCTACGAGCAGTACTTC. It yields the protein CASSQREYFYEQYF. Complete variable domain (other parts from reference TRBV14 and TRBJ2-7): EAGVTQFPSHSVIEKGQTVTLRCDPISGHDNLYWYRRVMGKEIKFLLHFVKESKQDESGMPNNRFLAERTGGTYSTLKVQPAELEDSGVYFCASSQREYFYEQYFGPGTRLTVT.

J is TRBJ1-1 and V is TRBV28; D not certain. Trimming took 6 bases from V and 0 from J, leaving 23 bases between them. CDR3 size: 18 residues. Per germline, CDR1 MDHEN and CDR2 SYDVKM. The CDR3 region is CASSRSSFTATLNTEAFF. DNA of the CDR3: TGTGCCAGCAGCCGATCTTCTTTCACAGCGACTCTGAACACTGAAGCTTTCTTT.

This clonotype has a handful of counts. The J gene is TRBJ2-7, the V gene TRBV6-1, with TRBD1 matching over 11 bases. The CDR3 has 14 amino acids. J gave up 3 bases and V 7 bases, and 5 bases lay outside the gene matches. CDR1 MNHNS and CDR2 SASEGT come from the germline V gene. In DNA form, the CDR3 reads TGTGCCAGCAATACCGGGACAGGGGGCTACGAGCAGTACTTC. It yields the protein CASNTGTGGYEQYF.

The chain employs TRBV20-1 and TRBJ1-6; 7 nucleotides match TRBD1. The CDR3 has 13 amino acids. CDR1 DFQATT and CDR2 SNEGSKA come from the germline V gene (reference sequence). After removal of 5 bases from V and 7 bases from J, the junction contained 5 bases not matched to a gene. The CDR3 bases are TGCAGTGCTGGTGGACAGGTGAATTCACCCCTCCACTTT. Amino acids: CSAGGQVNSPLHF.

The genes are TRBV20-1 and TRBJ2-5; D possibly uses TRBD1 or TRBD2 (6 bases each). Germline CDR1 and CDR2: DFQATT and SNEGSKA (reference sequence). V lost 6 bases and J 5 bases, leaving 13 bases between the germline ends. The CDR3 has 12 amino acids. CDR3 in amino acids: CSARPGAETQYF. The DNA of the CDR3 is TGCAGTGCCCGACCGGGGGCTGAGACCCAGTACTTC.

This clonotype was detected a few times. The CDR3 is CASSSHRGLGGYTF. The CDR3 DNA reads TGTGCCAGCAGTTCCCACAGGGGGCTAGGTGGCTACACCTTC. The chain combines TRBV27 with TRBJ1-2, with 9 bases aligning to TRBD1. This CDR3 comprises 14 residues. With 4 bases clipped from V and 7 bases from J, the junction kept 7 bases outside the gene matches. Germline-derived CDR1 and CDR2 are MNHEY and SMNVEV (reference sequence).

Comment on this clonotype: A much larger clone lies a single base off, so this may be a read error. The chain employs TRBV11-2 and TRBJ1-1, with D unresolved. V was clipped by 6 bases and J by 4 bases, with 12 bases between them. The germline V gene encodes CDR1 SGHAT and CDR2 FQNNGV. The CDR3 is 13 residues long. The CDR3, as DNA: TGTGCCAGCAGGTCACTGCGGATCACTGAAGCTTTCTTT. This translates into CASRSLRITEAFF.

This clonotype was observed at least ten times. The chain has TRBV6-1 and TRBJ1-1; 10 bases are a match to TRBD1. With 5 bases clipped from V and 0 bases from J, the junction kept 6 bases outside the gene matches. The length of the CDR3 is 16 residues. In germline, CDR1 is MNHNS, CDR2 SASEGT. CDR3 bases: TGTGCCAGCAGTCCCGGGACAGGGGCCCTGAACACTGAAGCTTTCTTT. Its translation: CASSPGTGALNTEAFF.

This clonotype was picked up a small number of times. This chain uses TRBV18 with TRBJ1-1, with D hard to call. V gave up 3 bases and J gave up 3 bases, with 14 bases separating them. CDR3 size: 15 residues. Germline CDR1 is KGHSH and CDR2 is LQKENI. CDR3 sequence (DNA): TGTGCCAGCTCACCCCGGCTCGGTGGTGACACTGAAGCTTTCTTT. Its protein is CASSPRLGGDTEAFF.

CDR3 in DNA: TGTGCCAGCAGTCGGGGGCTGGGACAGTCCTCCTACGAGCAGTACTTC. Translating gives CASSRGLGQSSYEQYF. The rearrangement links TRBV28 to TRBJ2-7, with D possibly being TRBD1 (7 bases). Germline CDR1 is MDHEN and CDR2 is SYDVKM. Trimming removed 5 bases at V and 0 bases at J, with 17 bases between. The CDR3 is 16 residues long.

This clonotype was detected many times. V gene TRBV10-3 combines with J gene TRBJ1-2; D is ambiguous. Germline loops: CDR1 ENHRY, CDR2 SYGVKD. With 5 bases removed from V and 8 bases from J, the gap between germline ends came to 15 bases. The CDR3 spans 13 residues. The CDR3 sequence: CAISFRETDGYTF. The CDR3 coding sequence is TGTGCCATCAGTTTCCGGGAAACTGACGGCTACACCTTC.

A few counts support this clonotype. In DNA form, the CDR3 reads TGTGCCATCAGACCGGGAGGGGGGGAGACCCAGTACTTC. It specifies CAIRPGGGETQYF. The chain uses TRBV10-3 and TRBJ2-5, with 8 bases that match TRBD2. V dropped 6 bases and J dropped 5; count of bases not matched to a gene: 5. The V gene's germline CDR1 is ENHRY and CDR2 SYGVKD. The length of the CDR3 is 13 residues.

The genes are TRBV7-9 and TRBJ2-5; 12 bases align to TRBD1. The V gene's germline CDR1 is SEHNR and CDR2 FQNEAQ (reference sequence). This CDR3 comprises 16 residues. V was pared by 8 bases and J by 4 bases, with 11 bases of the junction left unmatched. This chain's CDR3 is CASSLGDRGRAETQYF. CDR3 bases: TGTGCCAGCTCCCTCGGGGACAGGGGGCGAGCAGAGACCCAGTACTTC.

This clonotype came up a few times. The genes are TRBV9 and TRBJ2-7, with D tentatively TRBD1 (6 bases). V was shortened by 4 bases and J by 4 bases, with 15 bases between the two germline ends. The CDR3 spans 14 residues. Germline V gene lookup returns CDR1 SGDLS and CDR2 YYNGEE. CDR3 coding DNA: TGTGCCAGCAGCCCACAGGGTGTGAGTTACGAGCAGTACTTC. Amino acids: CASSPQGVSYEQYF. Variable domain in full (rest from reference TRBV9 and TRBJ2-7): DSGVTQTPKHLITATGQRVTLRCSPRSGDLSVYWYQQSLDQGLQFLIQYYNGEERAKGNILERFSAQQFPDLHSELNLSSLELGDSALYFCASSPQGVSYEQYFGPGTRLTVT.

There are a few counts of this clonotype. This chain uses TRBV7-3 with TRBJ2-7; TRBD1 might be the D (5 bases). Deletions cut 2 bases from V and 6 bases from J, with 14 bases between. This CDR3 comprises 14 residues. Germline V CDR1 and CDR2: SGHTA, FQGTGA. CDR3 amino acids: CASSLEAGSGEQYF. DNA of the CDR3: TGTGCCAGCAGCTTAGAGGCAGGGTCAGGCGAGCAGTACTTC.

This clonotype was detected many times. The genes are TRBV6-5 and TRBJ2-7, with 8 bases matching TRBD2. Germline CDR1 and CDR2: MNHEY and SVGAGI. V shed 2 bases and J 0 bases; nucleotides not matched to a gene: 0. This CDR3 is built from 14 residues. CDR3 in amino acids: CASSYGTSSYEQYF. CDR3 nucleotides: TGTGCCAGCAGTTACGGGACTAGCTCCTACGAGCAGTACTTC.

The rearrangement links TRBV20-1 to TRBJ2-4; TRBD1 agrees at 7 bases. The CDR3 length is 16 residues. The junction had 5 bases not matched to a gene; V was cut back by 0 bases and J by 0 bases. Germline CDR1 reads DFQATT; CDR2 reads SNEGSKA (reference sequence). CDR3 coding DNA: TGCAGTGCTAGAGATCAACAGGGGCTAGCCAAAAACATTCAGTACTTC. Its translation: CSARDQQGLAKNIQYF.

This clonotype was seen a handful of times. The chain carries TRBV30 and TRBJ1-1; D is unclear. There are 12 residues in the CDR3. Germline CDR1 and CDR2: GTSNPN and SVGIG (reference sequence). Trimming removed 3 bases at V and 1 base at J, with 6 bases between. Here the CDR3 reads CAWRGGNTEAFF. The CDR3 coding sequence is TGTGCCTGGAGAGGTGGGAACACTGAAGCTTTCTTT.

This clonotype turned up a few times. The rearrangement joins TRBV5-1 to TRBJ2-1; tentative D call: TRBD2 (5 bases). From germline, CDR1 is SGHRS and CDR2 YFSETQ. The CDR3 sequence is 18 residues long. V was shortened by 0 bases and J by 5 bases, with 21 bases between the two germline ends. CDR3 coding DNA: TGCGCCAGCAGCTTGGCCGAAGGAGGACTTTCATTCAACAATGAGCAGTTCTTC. It translates to CASSLAEGGLSFNNEQFF.

The chain carries TRBV6-1 and TRBJ1-5; D is unclear. V was shortened by 4 bases and J by 7 bases, with 14 bases between the two germline ends. Germline V gene lookup returns CDR1 MNHNS and CDR2 SASEGT. The CDR3 is made up of 14 amino acids. For the CDR3, the DNA is TGTGCCAGCAGTGGTCGGCAGGTAGTGCAGCCCCAGCATTTT. Its translation: CASSGRQVVQPQHF.

This clonotype was observed at least ten times. The chain recombines TRBV28 with TRBJ1-1; D gene unclear. The CDR3 loop spans 15 amino acids. Germline V CDR1 and CDR2: MDHEN, SYDVKM. V was clipped by 7 bases and J by 1 base, with 16 bases between them. The DNA of the CDR3 is TGTGCCAGCACCGTAGCGGGCAACGAGAACACTGAAGCTTTCTTT. Its translation: CASTVAGNENTEAFF.